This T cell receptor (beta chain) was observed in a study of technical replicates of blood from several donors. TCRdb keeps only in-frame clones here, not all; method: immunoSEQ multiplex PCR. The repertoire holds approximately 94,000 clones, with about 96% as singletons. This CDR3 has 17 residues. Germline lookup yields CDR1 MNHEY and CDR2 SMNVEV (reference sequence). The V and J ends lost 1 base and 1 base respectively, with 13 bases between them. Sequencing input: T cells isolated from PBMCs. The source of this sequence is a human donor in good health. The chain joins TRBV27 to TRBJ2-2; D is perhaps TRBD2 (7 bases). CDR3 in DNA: TGTGCCAGCAGTTTATTTTGGGGGGGGCTGAACACCGGGGAGCTGTTTTTT. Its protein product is CASSLFWGGLNTGELFF.